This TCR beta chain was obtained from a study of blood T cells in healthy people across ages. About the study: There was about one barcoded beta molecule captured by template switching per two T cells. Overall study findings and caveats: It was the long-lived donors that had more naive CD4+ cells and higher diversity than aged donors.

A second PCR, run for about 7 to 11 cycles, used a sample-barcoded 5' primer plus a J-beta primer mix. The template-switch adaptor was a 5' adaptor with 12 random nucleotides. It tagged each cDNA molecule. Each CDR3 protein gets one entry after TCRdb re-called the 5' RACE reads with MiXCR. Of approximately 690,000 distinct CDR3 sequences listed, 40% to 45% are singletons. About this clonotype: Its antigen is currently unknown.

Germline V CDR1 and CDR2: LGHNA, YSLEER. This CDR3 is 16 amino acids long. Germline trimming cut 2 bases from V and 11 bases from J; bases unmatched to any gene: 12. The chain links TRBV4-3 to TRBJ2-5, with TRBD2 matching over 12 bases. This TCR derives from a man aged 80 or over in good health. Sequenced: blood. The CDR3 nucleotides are TGCGCCAGCAGCCAATTGACTAGCGGGAGTATTAATGAGCAGTACTTC. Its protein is CASSQLTSGSINEQYF.